The rows below give T cell receptor beta chains drawn from one sample of a study of vaccination and CD4 T cells after COVID-19. No antigen has been assigned to these receptors. One entry per CDR3 protein results from TCRdb running MiXCR on the PCR reads. The table lists some 10,000 distinct CDR3 sequences, about 32% of them singletons. Sequenced input: CD4+ T cells from blood, cultured in vitro. The receptors come from a human donor in good health. CDR3s include the opening cysteine and the closing phenylalanine or tryptophan. A D gene is named only where the DNA matches it firmly. The listing skips clone size in some rows; elsewhere it reads once, few, many or a size class.

v_gene: TRBV20-1; abundance: .; j_gene: TRBJ1-6; d_gene: TRBD1; CDR3nt: TGCAGTGCTAGAGAGAGGGACAGGGGTGATTCACCCCTCCACTTT; CDR3aa: CSARERDRGDSPLHF
v_gene: TRBV11-3; abundance: .; j_gene: TRBJ2-6; d_gene: TRBD2; CDR3nt: TGTGCCAGCAGCTCCGGACTAGCGGCTATCTCTGGGGCCAACGTCCTGACTTTC; CDR3aa: CASSSGLAAISGANVLTF
v_gene: TRBV4-2; abundance: few; j_gene: TRBJ2-7; d_gene: TRBD1; CDR3nt: TGTGCCAGCAGCCATGTCGGGACAGGGGGAATCACCTACGAGCAGTACTTC; CDR3aa: CASSHVGTGGITYEQYF
v_gene: TRBV9; abundance: .; j_gene: TRBJ2-2; d_gene: .; CDR3nt: TGTGCCAGCAGCGAACAGGGAGAGGCCGGGGAGCTGTTTTTT; CDR3aa: CASSEQGEAGELFF
v_gene: TRBV4-3; abundance: .; j_gene: TRBJ2-5; d_gene: .; CDR3nt: TGCGCCAGCAGCCAAGGGTCGGAGACCCAGTACTTC; CDR3aa: CASSQGSETQYF
v_gene: TRBV6-2/TRBV6-3; abundance: .; j_gene: TRBJ2-2; d_gene: TRBD2; CDR3nt: TGTGCCAGCAGTCGTACCGGGACTAGCGGGAGGGTTACTGCCGGGGAGCTATTTTTT; CDR3aa: CASSRTGTSGRVTAGELFF
v_gene: TRBV20-1; abundance: few; j_gene: TRBJ2-1; d_gene: TRBD2; CDR3nt: TGCAGTGCTCTATCCAGGACTAGCGGGAGGGCCGAGCGGTTCTTC; CDR3aa: CSALSRTSGRAERFF
v_gene: TRBV5-4; abundance: .; j_gene: TRBJ2-5; d_gene: TRBD2; CDR3nt: TGTGCCAGCACCCCAGTGGCGGGAGGGGAGACCCAGTACTTC; CDR3aa: CASTPVAGGETQYF
v_gene: TRBV14; abundance: few; j_gene: TRBJ2-5; d_gene: TRBD1; CDR3nt: TGTGCCAGCAGCCGGGGACAGATAGAGACCCAGTACTTC; CDR3aa: CASSRGQIETQYF
v_gene: TRBV24-1; abundance: few; j_gene: TRBJ2-3; d_gene: .; CDR3nt: TGTGCCACCAGCCATGGACTCCTTAGCGGCCCCGTGGGTCGGGATACGCAGTATTTT; CDR3aa: CATSHGLLSGPVGRDTQYF
v_gene: TRBV15; abundance: few; j_gene: TRBJ2-7; d_gene: .; CDR3nt: TGTGCCACCAGCAGAGAGGGGGCAGGGTACGAGCAGTACTTC; CDR3aa: CATSREGAGYEQYF
v_gene: TRBV6-5; abundance: few; j_gene: TRBJ1-1; d_gene: TRBD1; CDR3nt: TGTGCCAGCAGTTACCTACAGGGGGCAAGGACTGAAGCTTTCTTT; CDR3aa: CASSYLQGARTEAFF
v_gene: TRBV15; abundance: .; j_gene: TRBJ1-5; d_gene: TRBD1; CDR3nt: TGTGCCACCAGCAGCGGGACAGCTAGCAATCAGCCCCAGCGTTTT; CDR3aa: CATSSGTASNQPQRF
v_gene: TRBV30; abundance: once; j_gene: TRBJ2-7; d_gene: TRBD1; CDR3nt: TGTGCCTGGAACCAAGGACAGGGACCCTCCTACGAGCAGTACTTC; CDR3aa: CAWNQGQGPSYEQYF
v_gene: TRBV2; abundance: .; j_gene: TRBJ1-2; d_gene: .; CDR3nt: TGTGCCAGCAGTGACAGGGGTAGGAACTATGGCTACACCTTC; CDR3aa: CASSDRGRNYGYTF
v_gene: TRBV28; abundance: few; j_gene: TRBJ2-7; d_gene: TRBD1; CDR3nt: TGTGCCAGCAGTTTAACCGGGACAGGGCGCCACGAGCAGTACTTC; CDR3aa: CASSLTGTGRHEQYF
v_gene: TRBV7-3; abundance: .; j_gene: TRBJ1-2; d_gene: .; CDR3nt: TGTGCCAGCAGCTCTTACCGCGAGCATGGCTACACCTTC; CDR3aa: CASSSYREHGYTF
v_gene: TRBV7-9; abundance: few; j_gene: TRBJ2-5; d_gene: TRBD2; CDR3nt: TGTGCCAGCAGCCCTGGGAGGGGGACCCAGTACTTC; CDR3aa: CASSPGRGTQYF
v_gene: TRBV7-2; abundance: .; j_gene: TRBJ2-3; d_gene: .; CDR3nt: TGTGCCAGCAGCGTGACAGAGGCTAGCACAGATACGCAGTATTTT; CDR3aa: CASSVTEASTDTQYF
v_gene: TRBV19; abundance: .; j_gene: TRBJ2-6; d_gene: TRBD1; CDR3nt: TGTGCCAGTAAGCTAGGGGGCGCTGGGGCCAACGTCCTGACTTTC; CDR3aa: CASKLGGAGANVLTF
v_gene: TRBV20-1; abundance: .; j_gene: TRBJ1-5; d_gene: TRBD1; CDR3nt: TGCAGTGCCCCAAACCCCCGGGACAGGGGGAGTTTTAGCAATCAGCCCCAGCATTTT; CDR3aa: CSAPNPRDRGSFSNQPQHF
v_gene: TRBV6-1; abundance: .; j_gene: TRBJ2-7; d_gene: .; CDR3nt: TGTGCCAGCAGTGATTGGGGGAGGGGGCAGAACGAGCAGTACTTC; CDR3aa: CASSDWGRGQNEQYF
v_gene: TRBV30; abundance: .; j_gene: TRBJ2-1; d_gene: .; CDR3nt: TGTGCCTGGAGACCCTTCGGAGTAAGCTCCTACAATGAGCAGTTCTTC; CDR3aa: CAWRPFGVSSYNEQFF
v_gene: TRBV6-2/TRBV6-3; abundance: .; j_gene: TRBJ2-3; d_gene: .; CDR3nt: TGTGCCAGCAGTGCCCTCCCAGATACGCAGTATTTT; CDR3aa: CASSALPDTQYF
v_gene: TRBV6-1; abundance: medium-sized; j_gene: TRBJ1-2; d_gene: TRBD1; CDR3nt: TGTGCCAGCAGTGAACCGGGACAGGGACACGGCTACACCTTC; CDR3aa: CASSEPGQGHGYTF
v_gene: TRBV7-2; abundance: .; j_gene: TRBJ1-4; d_gene: .; CDR3nt: TGTGCCAGCAGCGCAGGGCGGCCGGGAGGGCTGTTTTTT; CDR3aa: CASSAGRPGGLFF
v_gene: TRBV5-1; abundance: few; j_gene: TRBJ2-7; d_gene: TRBD2; CDR3nt: TGCGCCAGCAGCTTGGCTAGCGGGACTCCTTACGAGCAGTACTTC; CDR3aa: CASSLASGTPYEQYF
v_gene: TRBV7-2; abundance: .; j_gene: TRBJ2-7; d_gene: TRBD2; CDR3nt: TGTGCCAGCAGCCCAGGGTGGGGGACTAGCCCCACCAGCGAGCAGTACTTC; CDR3aa: CASSPGWGTSPTSEQYF
v_gene: TRBV6-5; abundance: .; j_gene: TRBJ1-5; d_gene: .; CDR3nt: TGTGCCAGCAGTTACTCAGTGGTGAGCAATCAGCCCCAGCATTTT; CDR3aa: CASSYSVVSNQPQHF
v_gene: TRBV7-8; abundance: .; j_gene: TRBJ2-7; d_gene: .; CDR3nt: TGTGCCAGCAGCTTAGGGCATCTGAGCTCCTACGAGCAGTACTTC; CDR3aa: CASSLGHLSSYEQYF
v_gene: TRBV20-1; abundance: .; j_gene: TRBJ2-3; d_gene: TRBD2; CDR3nt: TGCAGTGCGAAGCGACTAGCGGGACCCTTTAGCACAGATACGCAGTATTTT; CDR3aa: CSAKRLAGPFSTDTQYF
v_gene: TRBV20-1; abundance: .; j_gene: TRBJ2-7; d_gene: TRBD2; CDR3nt: TGCAGTGCTCTGACTAGCGGGAGGGCGGACGAGCAGTACTTC; CDR3aa: CSALTSGRADEQYF
v_gene: TRBV20-1; abundance: medium-sized; j_gene: TRBJ1-5; d_gene: .; CDR3nt: TGCAGTGCTAGGTCAGATAGCAATCAGCCCCAGCATTTT; CDR3aa: CSARSDSNQPQHF
v_gene: TRBV4-3; abundance: .; j_gene: TRBJ1-1; d_gene: .; CDR3nt: TGCGCCAGCAGCCAAGGGGCCGTGGCGAACACTGAAGCTTTCTTT; CDR3aa: CASSQGAVANTEAFF
v_gene: TRBV27; abundance: .; j_gene: TRBJ2-3; d_gene: TRBD2; CDR3nt: TGTGCCAGCAGTTTTGTAGCGGGAGGGACAGATACGCAGTATTTT; CDR3aa: CASSFVAGGTDTQYF
v_gene: TRBV7-3; abundance: few; j_gene: TRBJ2-1; d_gene: .; CDR3nt: TGTGCCAGCAGCTTAAGGGTAGGCGGGTTTGGGGATGAGCAGTTCTTC; CDR3aa: CASSLRVGGFGDEQFF
v_gene: TRBV24-1; abundance: few; j_gene: TRBJ1-2; d_gene: .; CDR3nt: TGTGCCACCAGTGATTTGAGTAGCAGGGCCAACTATGGCTACACCTTC; CDR3aa: CATSDLSSRANYGYTF
v_gene: TRBV6-5; abundance: few; j_gene: TRBJ2-3; d_gene: .; CDR3nt: TGTGCCAGCAGTTACTCGAGTGGCGGGTCAGGGGCAGATACGCAGTATTTT; CDR3aa: CASSYSSGGSGADTQYF
v_gene: TRBV20-1; abundance: .; j_gene: TRBJ2-7; d_gene: .; CDR3nt: TGCAGTGCTAGATATTCCCTACCGCCCTACGAGCAGTACTTC; CDR3aa: CSARYSLPPYEQYF
v_gene: TRBV19; abundance: .; j_gene: TRBJ2-3; d_gene: .; CDR3nt: TGTGCCAGTAGTATGCACGGGGAGGACGGGACAGATACGCAGTATTTT; CDR3aa: CASSMHGEDGTDTQYF
v_gene: TRBV7-9; abundance: few; j_gene: TRBJ2-1; d_gene: .; CDR3nt: TGTGCCAGCAGCTTAGAGTGGGAACAGTTCTTC; CDR3aa: CASSLEWEQFF
v_gene: TRBV6-1; abundance: .; j_gene: TRBJ1-2; d_gene: .; CDR3nt: TGTGCCAGCGTTCCGGGGCCCCTGTATGGCTACACCTTC; CDR3aa: CASVPGPLYGYTF
v_gene: TRBV6-4; abundance: .; j_gene: TRBJ1-2; d_gene: .; CDR3nt: TGTGCCAGCAGTGACTCGACCGTAATCTTCTTC; CDR3aa: CASSDSTVIFF
v_gene: TRBV20-1; abundance: .; j_gene: TRBJ1-3; d_gene: .; CDR3nt: TGCAGTGCTAGAGAGGCGGGGTTCTCTGGAAACACCATATATTTT; CDR3aa: CSAREAGFSGNTIYF
v_gene: TRBV5-4; abundance: once; j_gene: TRBJ1-2; d_gene: TRBD1; CDR3nt: TGTGCCAGCAGCATCGGGACAGAAGCTTATGACGGCTACACCTTC; CDR3aa: CASSIGTEAYDGYTF
v_gene: TRBV4-3; abundance: few; j_gene: TRBJ2-3; d_gene: TRBD1; CDR3nt: TGCGCCAGCAGCTCGACGACAGGGAATACGCAGTATTTT; CDR3aa: CASSSTTGNTQYF
v_gene: TRBV28; abundance: .; j_gene: TRBJ1-2; d_gene: .; CDR3nt: TGTGCCAGCACCCTACAGGGCCTTAACTATGGCTACACCTTC; CDR3aa: CASTLQGLNYGYTF
v_gene: TRBV7-2; abundance: .; j_gene: TRBJ1-2; d_gene: .; CDR3nt: TGTGCCAGCAGGTCTTTGGCAGCGAACTATGGCCACACCTTC; CDR3aa: CASRSLAANYGHTF
v_gene: TRBV20-1; abundance: once; j_gene: TRBJ2-1; d_gene: .; CDR3nt: TGCAGTGCTAGCCGACTGAGGAGCTCCTACAATGAGCAGTTCTTC; CDR3aa: CSASRLRSSYNEQFF
v_gene: TRBV28; abundance: .; j_gene: TRBJ2-1; d_gene: .; CDR3nt: TGTGCCAGCGCCCTCGCCCTTGCCTACAATGAGCAGTTCTTC; CDR3aa: CASALALAYNEQFF
v_gene: TRBV19; abundance: .; j_gene: TRBJ2-7; d_gene: TRBD2; CDR3nt: TGTGCCAGTAGTATTACTAGCGGGCGGTACGAGCAGTACTTC; CDR3aa: CASSITSGRYEQYF
v_gene: TRBV28; abundance: .; j_gene: TRBJ2-2; d_gene: .; CDR3nt: TGTGCCAGCAGCTCATTGAAGACCGGAGCTACTGGGGAGCTGTTTTTT; CDR3aa: CASSSLKTGATGELFF
v_gene: TRBV18; abundance: .; j_gene: TRBJ1-1; d_gene: .; CDR3nt: TGTGCCAGCTCACCAGAAACGAACACTGAAGCTTTCTTT; CDR3aa: CASSPETNTEAFF
v_gene: TRBV6-5; abundance: few; j_gene: TRBJ2-7; d_gene: TRBD2; CDR3nt: TGTGCCAGCAGTTATATGGCGGGGGGCGAGCAGTACTTC; CDR3aa: CASSYMAGGEQYF
v_gene: TRBV24-1; abundance: few; j_gene: TRBJ1-2; d_gene: .; CDR3nt: TGTGCCACCAGTGATAGGACGGCAGGGCAGAATGGCTACACCTTC; CDR3aa: CATSDRTAGQNGYTF
v_gene: TRBV2; abundance: .; j_gene: TRBJ2-7; d_gene: .; CDR3nt: TGTGTCAGCAGTGGGTCCAGGGCCGCCTCCTACGAGCAGTACTTC; CDR3aa: CVSSGSRAASYEQYF
v_gene: TRBV7-7; abundance: few; j_gene: TRBJ2-1; d_gene: TRBD1; CDR3nt: TGTGCTAGCAGTTTAGGTCGGACAGGGTACAATGAGCAGTTCTTC; CDR3aa: CASSLGRTGYNEQFF
v_gene: TRBV6-1; abundance: few; j_gene: TRBJ1-5; d_gene: TRBD1; CDR3nt: TGTGCCAGCAGACGACAGGGGACTGGGTATCAGCCCCAGCATTTT; CDR3aa: CASRRQGTGYQPQHF
v_gene: TRBV6-2/TRBV6-3; abundance: .; j_gene: TRBJ1-1; d_gene: TRBD1; CDR3nt: TGTGCCAGCAGCCTACAGGGGGTCACTGAAGCTTTCTTT; CDR3aa: CASSLQGVTEAFF